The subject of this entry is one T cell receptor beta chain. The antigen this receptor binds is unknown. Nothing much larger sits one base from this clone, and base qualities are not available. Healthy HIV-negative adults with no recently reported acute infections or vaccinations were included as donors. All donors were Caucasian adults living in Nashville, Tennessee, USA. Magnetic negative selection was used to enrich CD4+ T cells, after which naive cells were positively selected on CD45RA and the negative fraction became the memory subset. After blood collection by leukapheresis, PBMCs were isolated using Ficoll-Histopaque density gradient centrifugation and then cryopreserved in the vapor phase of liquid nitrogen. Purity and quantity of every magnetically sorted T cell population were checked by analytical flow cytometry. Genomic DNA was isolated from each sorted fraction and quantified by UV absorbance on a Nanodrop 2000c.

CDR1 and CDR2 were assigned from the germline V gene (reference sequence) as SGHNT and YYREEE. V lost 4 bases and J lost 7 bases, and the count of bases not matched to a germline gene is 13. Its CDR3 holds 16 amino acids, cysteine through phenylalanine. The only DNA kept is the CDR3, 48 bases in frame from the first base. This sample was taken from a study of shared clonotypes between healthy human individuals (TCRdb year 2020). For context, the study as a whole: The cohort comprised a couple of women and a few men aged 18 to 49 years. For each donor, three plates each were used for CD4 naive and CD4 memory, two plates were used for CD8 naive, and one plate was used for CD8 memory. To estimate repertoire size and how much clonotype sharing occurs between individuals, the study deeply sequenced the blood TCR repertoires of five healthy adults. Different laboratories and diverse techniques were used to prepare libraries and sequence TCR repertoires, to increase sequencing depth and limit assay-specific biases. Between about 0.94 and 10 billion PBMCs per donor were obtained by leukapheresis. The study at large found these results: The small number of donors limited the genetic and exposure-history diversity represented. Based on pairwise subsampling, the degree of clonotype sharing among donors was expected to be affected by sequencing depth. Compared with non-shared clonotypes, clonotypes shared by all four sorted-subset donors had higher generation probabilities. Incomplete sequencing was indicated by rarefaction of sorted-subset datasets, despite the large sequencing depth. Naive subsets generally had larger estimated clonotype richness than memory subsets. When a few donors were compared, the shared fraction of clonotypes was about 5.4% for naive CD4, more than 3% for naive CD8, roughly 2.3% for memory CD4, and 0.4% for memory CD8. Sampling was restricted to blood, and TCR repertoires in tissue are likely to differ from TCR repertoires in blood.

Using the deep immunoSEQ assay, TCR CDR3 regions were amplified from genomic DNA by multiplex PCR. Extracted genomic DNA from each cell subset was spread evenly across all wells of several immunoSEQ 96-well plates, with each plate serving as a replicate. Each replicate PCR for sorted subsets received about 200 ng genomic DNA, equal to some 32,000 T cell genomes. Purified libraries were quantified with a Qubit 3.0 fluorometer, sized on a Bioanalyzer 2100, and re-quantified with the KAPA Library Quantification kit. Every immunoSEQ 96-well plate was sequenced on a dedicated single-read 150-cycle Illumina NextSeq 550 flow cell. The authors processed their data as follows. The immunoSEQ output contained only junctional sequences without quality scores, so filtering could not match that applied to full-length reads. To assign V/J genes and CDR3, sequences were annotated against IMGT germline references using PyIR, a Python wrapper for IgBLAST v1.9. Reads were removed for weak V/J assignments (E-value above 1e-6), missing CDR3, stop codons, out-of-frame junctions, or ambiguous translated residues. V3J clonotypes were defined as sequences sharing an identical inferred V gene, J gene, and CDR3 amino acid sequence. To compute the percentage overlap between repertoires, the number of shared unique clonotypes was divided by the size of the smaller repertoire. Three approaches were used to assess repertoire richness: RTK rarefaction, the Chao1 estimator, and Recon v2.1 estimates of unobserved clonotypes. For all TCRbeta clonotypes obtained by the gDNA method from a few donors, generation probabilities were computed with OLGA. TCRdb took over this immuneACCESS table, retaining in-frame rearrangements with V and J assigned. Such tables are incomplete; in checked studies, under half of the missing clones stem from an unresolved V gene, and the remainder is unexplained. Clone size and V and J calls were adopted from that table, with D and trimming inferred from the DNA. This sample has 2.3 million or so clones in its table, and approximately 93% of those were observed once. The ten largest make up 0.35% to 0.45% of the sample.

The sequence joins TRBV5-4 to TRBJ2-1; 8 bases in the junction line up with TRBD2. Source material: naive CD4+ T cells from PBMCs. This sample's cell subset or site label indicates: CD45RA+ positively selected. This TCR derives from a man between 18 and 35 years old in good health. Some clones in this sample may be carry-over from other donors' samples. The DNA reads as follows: TGTGCCAGCAGCCCCACGGGGGGGGATAGGCCAAATGAGCAGTTCTTC. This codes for CASSPTGGDRPNEQFF.